This TCR beta chain was sequenced during a study of early T cells in non-severe SARS-CoV-2 infection. Study information: Sequenced material consisted of bulk RNA (from unsorted whole blood), and chains were unpaired.

The study, taken as a whole, reports: Clonotype matching in VDJdb favored anti-spike CD8 responses and did not capture private and CD4 specificities.

V was shortened by 3 bases and J by 0 bases, with 9 bases between the two germline ends. The CDR3 runs 15 residues. CDR1 SNHLY and CDR2 FYNNEI come from the germline V gene. Details on this clonotype: Its antigen remains unidentified.

TCRdb analysed the 5' RACE reads with MiXCR anew, one entry per CDR3 protein. The sample carries 85,000 to 90,000 distinct CDR3 sequences, around 13% recorded once. This sequence joins TRBV2 and TRBJ1-3; D is unresolved. The clonotype originates from an adult who was a healthcare worker with PCR-confirmed SARS-CoV-2 infection or an uninfected control (not recorded which). Sequenced input: whole blood. CDR3 amino acids: CASSDVWDSGNTIYF. The CDR3, as DNA: TGTGCCAGCAGTGATGTTTGGGACTCTGGAAACACCATATATTTT. Filled out from reference TRBV2 and TRBJ1-3, the complete variable domain reads EPEVTQTPSHQVTQMGQEVILRCVPISNHLYFYWYRQILGQKVEFLVSFYNNEISEKSEIFDDQFSVERPDGSNFTLKIRSTKLEDSAMYFCASSDVWDSGNTIYFGEGSWLTVV.